This T cell receptor beta chain is from a study of early T cells in non-severe SARS-CoV-2 infection. Notes on the study in general: Lookups in VDJdb leaned toward anti-spike CD8 responses and missed private and CD4 specificities.

V shed 0 bases, J shed 5 bases, and the junction held 6 bases outside the gene matches. This CDR3 spans 16 amino acids. From germline, CDR1 is LGHDT and CDR2 YNNKEL (reference sequence). The TCR library protocol attached unique molecular identifiers to the individual cDNA molecules. TCRdb itself ran the 5' RACE reads through MiXCR, one entry per CDR3 protein. The sample yields around 9,000 distinct CDR3 sequences, about 5% seen once. This clonotype is medium-sized within its sample. As yet, its antigen is unknown. V is TRBV3-1 and J is TRBJ2-2; 7 nucleotides match TRBD2. This clonotype was obtained from an adult who was a healthcare worker with PCR-confirmed SARS-CoV-2 infection or an uninfected control (not recorded which). Source material: whole blood. The chain's CDR3 is CASSQERTSRTGELFF. The CDR3 DNA is TGTGCCAGCAGCCAAGAGCGGACTAGTAGAACCGGGGAGCTGTTTTTT.